The text below deals with one T cell receptor beta chain. Its antigen remains unidentified. These data belong to a study of blood T cells in healthy people across ages. Study results and limitations: Unknown donor CMV status possibly confounded expanded clonotype changes. Higher diversity and more naive CD4+ cells were features of long-lived donors, compared to aged donors. The study regarded diversity estimates from one million T cells as underestimates.

With a J-beta primer mix and a sample-barcoded 5' primer, a second PCR ran about 7 to 11 cycles. TCRdb independently ran MiXCR on the 5' RACE reads; one entry per CDR3 protein. The table shows around 670,000 distinct CDR3 sequences, with approximately 30% occurring only once. Source material: blood. The receptor comes from a woman of 80 years or more in good health.

The CDR3 nucleotides read TGTGCCAGCAGTTACGAGCGAGGAGAGACCCAGTACTTC. Its protein product is CASSYERGETQYF. This chain uses TRBV6-2 or TRBV6-3 with TRBJ2-5; D not certain. This CDR3 region has 13 residues. Germline V lookup: CDR1 MNHEY, CDR2 SVGEGT. With 2 bases removed from V and 4 bases from J, the gap between germline ends came to 8 bases.